This TCR beta chain emerged from a study of cytomegalovirus exposure and HLA in healthy donors (dated by TCRdb to the late 2010s). Background on the whole study: An earlier analysis of roughly 630 of the donors reported approximately 270 Gb of sequence data and some 100 million unique TCR beta sequences from 150 million to 200 million T cells. An early release covering roughly 600 HLA-typed donors comprised about 300 gigabases of sequencing data and roughly 86 million unique TCR sequences. The genetic ancestry cluster associated with self-reported Caucasian donors included about 81% of the 398 genotyped donors. The aim of the study was to test whether cataloging public T cell receptors could identify signatures of past pathogen exposure. Using immunosequencing, the study profiled T cell repertoires from about 620 subjects and related those repertoires to cytomegalovirus serostatus. Along with the 666-subject first cohort, a separate validation cohort of 120 different subjects was used. High-throughput TCR immunosequencing, statistical association of individual TCRs with disease status, and machine learning were combined to predict cytomegalovirus infection status. A later analysis re-examined previously published TCR beta repertoires from 500 to 700 donors and added high-resolution HLA genotyping to investigate patterns of TCR occurrence. The later analysis used no new phenotypic data to find candidate immune exposures, relying instead on TCR beta sequences and their occurrence across donors. To decide whether each TCR beta V gene segment behaved as functional or pseudogenic, an earlier analysis of nearly 600 of the donors relied on high-throughput TCR beta sequencing. Donor age, sex, ethnicity and CMV serostatus were compiled together with the repertoire data. Genome-wide SNP genotypes for about three fifths of the 666 donors were used in a later genetic analysis, which treated that subset as a discovery cohort. All discovery cohort repertoires had been generated using a single sequencing platform. Both class I and class II loci were covered by HLA typing, at four-digit resolution. Typing coverage varied by locus: roughly 629-630 donors for A, B, C, DRB1 and DQB1; around 560 for DQA1; over 600 for DPA1; 450 to 480 for DPB1. Because of strong linkage in the cohort, roughly five DR-DQ haplotypes were treated as single units for association and clustering. Among approximately 370 genotyped donors of the cohort, an average of approximately 240,000 unique TCR beta nucleotide sequences was sequenced per donor, of which roughly 17% were non-productive. The paper as a whole reports these results and caveats: According to a later analysis, parvovirus B19, influenza, CMV and Epstein-Barr virus appeared linked to several top co-occurrence clusters. An earlier analysis of approximately 530 of the donors showed that most TCR beta V segments appeared in productive rearrangements either about 87% or about 30% of the time, which broadly matched IMGT annotations. This cohort had only TCR beta chains sequenced, and the lack of alpha or paired-chain data limited which features could be detected. Correlated functional status among segregating V segments might be attributable to linkage disequilibrium, but an unknown experimental factor could not be ruled out. In a later analysis, TCR association rates were found to vary across HLA loci, with the most associated TCRs seen for DRB1 alleles and the fewest for HLA-C alleles. Specific HLA alleles were associated with 15,000 to 20,000 TCR beta sequences at a false discovery rate of 0.05 in a later analysis. The classifier was reported to diagnose cytomegalovirus status with high specificity and sensitivity in both the original cohort and the validation cohort. In a later genetic analysis, a missense DCLRE1C variant was associated with V-gene and J-gene trimming of TCR beta chains, and the association was replicated in an independent cohort. According to a later analysis, most CMV-associated TCR beta chains appeared to be HLA-restricted, and the HLA associations seemed to be driven largely by CMV exposure. About 15 rarely observed V segments, including chromosome 9 orphons, were excluded from the earlier analysis of about 600 of the donors because counts were too low. Compared with the 666-donor mean, donors in an Asian-associated ancestry cluster had fewer N-insertions in productive TCRs, according to a later genetic analysis. The study gave a list of some 150 TCR beta chains associated with cytomegalovirus. The 87-base-pair reads could not distinguish some IMGT-functional V segments, including TRBV6-2 and TRBV6-3, so those segments were excluded. A further reported finding was that TCR beta sequences accurately predicted the HLA-A and HLA-B alleles for most subjects in the first cohort. According to the authors, the approach could potentially be generalized to other disease states and immunological phenotypes. When HLA alleles, especially DR and DQ, strongly co-occurred, TCR associations were difficult to assign to individual alleles. In vitro tests confirmed that a few of the cytomegalovirus-associated TCR beta chains recognize cytomegalovirus antigens. In a later analysis, HLA-associated TCR beta chains showed more clonal expansion and lower generation probabilities than non-associated chains that were equally common. HLA typing was unavailable for some donors at each locus, so association tests used only the typed subset. The sequencing pipeline was judged likely to have produced a cluster of highly shared sequence variants as a technical artifact. Most TCR sequences were seen in very few donors, while some public TCRs were found in many individuals. Presence/absence analyses assumed roughly uniform sequencing depth across donors, an assumption that may not hold. For the cohort, immune exposure information was limited to CMV serostatus.

The library was prepared using the immunoSEQ multiplex PCR assay. The multiplex PCR relied on a mix of 60 forward primers for TCR Vbeta segments and 13 reverse primers for TCR Jbeta segments. The CDR3 region of rearranged TCR beta genes was amplified from genomic DNA with a multiplex PCR assay. Amplified TCR beta libraries were sequenced as 87-base-pair reads on the Illumina HiSeq System. Turning to the authors' computational methods: Across the roughly 600 repertoires, a later analysis counted 80 million or so unique TCR beta chains, roughly 11 million of which were shared by at least two donors. A nearest-neighbor algorithm error-corrected the raw reads and collapsed the reads into unique sequences, merging closely related sequences to remove PCR and sequencing errors. CDR3 sequences were aligned to IMGT reference sequences to assign V, D and J gene segments. For a sequence to be retained, a match of at least six nucleotides was required to both a V gene segment and a J gene segment. A rearrangement was called productive if the CDR3 had no stop codons and remained in frame with V and J, and every other rearrangement was called non-productive. Following IMGT convention, CDR3 was defined as the stretch from the second conserved V-encoded cysteine up to the conserved J-encoded phenylalanine. The earlier analysis of 550 to 650 of the donors excluded any sequence lacking an unambiguous match to a single V gene segment. An earlier analysis of just under 600 of the donors called V segments functional above 56.7% productive rearrangements and segregating when the between-donor standard deviation exceeded 5%. A statistical classification framework was built for diagnosing cytomegalovirus status from the catalog of TCR beta chain sequences. A later analysis assigned V and J genes by comparing TCR nucleotide sequences with IMGT/GENE-DB human TR gene sequences. In a later analysis, CDR3 sequences and most-parsimonious VDJ recombination scenarios were assigned using the TCRdist pipeline. In a later analysis, each TCR beta chain was defined by its CDR3 amino acid sequence together with its V-gene family, and reads lacking a unique V-gene family were excluded. A later analysis removed 550 to 700 highly shared, low-generation-probability nucleotide sequences to deal with suspected cross-contamination and a sequencing artifact. A later analysis calculated a clonal expansion index for each public chain from normalized within-repertoire ranks of inferred template counts. In a later analysis, generation probabilities were computed with a VDJ recombination model fitted to out-of-frame rearrangements, and the resulting probabilities were checked against IGoR. In a later analysis, TCR-TCR, TCR-HLA and TCR-CMV co-occurrence was scored with hypergeometric tests, and a repertoire-size bias correction was applied to TCR pairs. In a later analysis, false discovery rates were estimated by permuting HLA or CMV assignments 20 times. A later analysis grouped co-occurring TCRs with DBSCAN, adding TCRdist sequence similarity when clustering within HLA-allele-positive subsets. Repertoires with fewer than 30,000 or more than 120,000 public chains, plus five repertoires with anomalous nucleotide sharing, were excluded from co-occurrence clustering. Sourced from immuneACCESS, this table was stored by TCRdb with only in-frame sequences that have V and J called. A share of the clones is absent; for the studies checked, an unresolved V gene accounts for under half, and the remainder has no known explanation. Clone size and V and J calls were adopted from that table, with D and trimming inferred from the DNA. In this sample the table shows roughly 89,000 clones, more than 75% of which occur a single time. The ten largest clones add up to 2% to 2.5% of the sample.

About this clone: The clone's antigen remains unknown. No much larger clone exists at a distance of one base, and base qualities are not known.

The CDR3 runs 19 residues from the cysteine to the phenylalanine. Solely the CDR3 DNA is kept, with 57 bases framed from the first base. V ends up 4 bases short and J 0 bases short, with an unmatched junction base count of 11. From the germline V gene (reference sequence), CDR1 is SEHNR and CDR2 is FQNEAQ. The cohort was made up of 666 healthy bone marrow donors. At the time of sampling, every cohort member was nominally healthy, though immune exposures that went unrecorded were likely present. The donor was CMV seronegative and was included in the group of approximately 350 seronegative cohort members. Each donor provided a peripheral blood sample, and peripheral blood mononuclear cells were used for TCR beta sequencing. Genomic DNA was extracted from the blood cell samples with the Qiagen DNeasy Blood Extraction Kit.

The V and J genes are TRBV7-9 and TRBJ2-7; a stretch of 14 junction bases matches TRBD2. The TCR originated in a man younger than 35 in good health and CMV-seronegative. The sample consisted of PBMCs. For the CDR3, the sequence is CASSSPTGLAGGSSYEQYF. The sequenced DNA: TGTGCCAGCAGCTCTCCCACCGGACTAGCGGGGGGAAGCTCCTACGAGCAGTACTTC.